The TCR beta chain under discussion was sequenced for a study of graft-versus-host responses after intestinal transplantation. V shed 9 bases, J shed 2 bases, and the junction held 8 bases outside the gene matches. The germline gives CDR1 LNHNV, CDR2 YYDKDF (reference sequence). This CDR3 has 15 residues. Regarding this clone: As yet, its antigen is unknown.

The table came from immunoSEQ multiplex PCR; TCRdb's copy has only in-frame clones and leaves some out. The table lists just under 65,000 clones, 90% of them singletons. The sequenced sample was unstimulated CD8+ T cells sorted from spleen or lymph node cells, obtained before transplant. This chain links TRBV15 with TRBJ2-5, with 11 bases matching TRBD2. This TCR derives from a human donor who was the organ donor for an intestinal transplant. CDR3 amino acids: CATSGTSGAQETQYF. CDR3 bases: TGTGCCACTAGCGGGACTAGCGGTGCACAAGAGACCCAGTACTTC.